This is a list of T cell receptor beta chains from one sample in a study of shared clonotypes between healthy human individuals. Sequencing used immunoSEQ multiplex PCR; TCRdb keeps in-frame clones, though not all of them. The sample consists of about 1.1 million clones, roughly 77% of them appearing once. The material sequenced was memory CD4+ T cells from PBMCs. These receptors all stem from a man between 18 and 29 years old in good health. Some clones in this sample may be carry-over from other donors' samples. Each CDR3 is given without its conserved first and last residue. For some rows the clone size is stated as once, few or many, or as a class when expanded; others skip it.

clone size,V gene,CDR3 length,CDR3 protein
once,TRBV28,13,ASSLAPGGYTEAF
-,TRBV4-1,12,ASSQDLVSYEQY
-,TRBV11-3,11,ASSLGIYYEQY
-,TRBV19,11,ASSRIGRETQY
once,TRBV30,12,AWSERTGPYEQY
-,TRBV4-2,13,ASSQVGQGLYEQY
once,TRBV2,12,ASNRDRGSYEQY
-,TRBV27,13,ASSTAGASKNIQY
-,TRBV30,11,AWSVLAGNTIY
-,TRBV19,11,ASTQGSDAEAF
-,TRBV27,13,ASSLFAAVNTEAF
-,TRBV10-3,11,AISGDRGEKLF
-,TRBV10-3,10,AISESGDGYT
-,TRBV29-1,10,SVETSGDEQY
-,TRBV4-2,12,ASSPRGNTGELF
-,TRBV5-1,16,ASSLGASGGRAKNIQY
-,TRBV29-1,9,SVDRGYTQY
-,TRBV5-4,14,ASSLTNAGADNEQF
-,TRBV7-9,15,ASSRTNGLRGDQPQH
-,TRBV6-6,13,ASSSAGSSYNEQF
-,TRBV6-5,12,ASRSSGGYYEQY
-,TRBV28,11,ASRDTGEETQY
once,TRBV9,13,ASSVQGGSRNEQF
-,TRBV5-4,18,ASSLAAGTGTSGSRETQY
-,TRBV27,11,ASRTGNKDTQY
-,TRBV11-2,10,ASSATSRSLY
many,TRBV18,16,ASSPQTTLAGITGELF
few,TRBV2,12,ASRAGTSGRVSD
-,TRBV9,18,ASSVARGTSGTNSYNEQF
-,TRBV6-5,11,ASSGTRPEEQF
-,TRBV19,12,ASSPTGQSYEQY
-,TRBV21-1,13,ASRRGDLGNQPQH
-,TRBV6-1,13,ASNTDRGRSGELF
-,TRBV5-4,14,ASSRGLAGEQETQY
-,TRBV21-1,11,ASSMGNSTGFI
-,TRBV6-6,12,ASRPRVRVTEAF
-,TRBV5-1,14,ASSLFVAGVQETQY
-,TRBV28,12,ASYEQGARTEAF
-,TRBV6-5,12,ASRGLVGKYEQY
-,TRBV30,12,AWSLGSGANVLT
-,TRBV7-8,12,ASSFRDGAYEQY
-,TRBV28,10,ASSPAGQPQH